Each of the 5 T cell receptor beta chains below was sequenced from the same sample in a study of identical twins. TCRdb fed the 5' RACE reads into MiXCR, producing one record per CDR3 protein. The repertoire holds 550,000 to 700,000 distinct CDR3 sequences, around 20% seen once, with approximately 4.5% in the top ten. These data were also filed under a second study, of T cells expressing NK-cell markers.

The sequencing sample was made of PBMCs. These TCRs come from a woman under 30 in good health.

This chain connects TRBV3-1 to TRBJ1-1, with 9 nucleotides matching TRBD1. The CDR3 covers 13 residues. V trimming: 5 bases; J trimming: 12 bases; junction bases outside the gene matches: 10. Germline assignment: CDR1 LGHDT and CDR2 YNNKEL (reference sequence). The CDR3 protein is CASSTGGDRVPFF. DNA of the CDR3: TGTGCCAGCAGCACCGGGGGGGACAGGGTCCCTTTCTTT.

This clonotype was seen only a few times. The V call is TRBV6-5, the J call TRBJ2-3; TRBD2 matches 8 bases. CDR1 and CDR2 (germline): MNHEY, SVGAGI. The V segment lost 2 bases and the J segment 2 bases; nucleotides outside the gene matches: 3. The CDR3 consists of 15 residues. CDR3: CASSYLAGYTDTQYF. The CDR3 DNA reads as TGTGCCAGCAGTTACCTAGCGGGCTACACAGATACGCAGTATTTT.

This clonotype showed up just a few times. The rearrangement joins TRBV20-1 to TRBJ1-2, with D possibly matching TRBD1 (6 bases). The germline CDR1 and CDR2 sequences are DFQATT and SNEGSKA (reference sequence). This CDR3 region has 15 residues. The V end lost 4 bases, the J end lost 8 bases, and 23 bases lay between the germline ends. CDR3 protein: CSAIQGTDRLRGYTF. The CDR3, as DNA: TGCAGTGCTATCCAGGGGACTGACAGGCTTCGGGGCTACACCTTC.

This clonotype was recorded a few times. J is TRBJ2-2 and V is TRBV9; TRBD1 aligns across 10 bases. The junction had 3 bases not matched to a gene; V was cut back by 4 bases and J by 3 bases. The CDR3 runs to 15 residues. Germline V lookup: CDR1 SGDLS, CDR2 YYNGEE. The CDR3 here is CASSLGQGHTGELFF. Here the CDR3 DNA reads TGTGCCAGCAGCTTGGGACAGGGGCACACCGGGGAGCTGTTTTTT.

V gene TRBV7-9 combines with J gene TRBJ2-1; D is undetermined. Germline-derived CDR1 and CDR2 are SEHNR and FQNEAQ (reference sequence). CDR3 length equals 13 residues. The V end was cut by 7 bases, the J end by 4 bases, with 11 bases between. The CDR3 reads CASIELGYNEQFF. CDR3 in DNA: TGTGCCAGCATCGAGTTGGGGTACAATGAGCAGTTCTTC.